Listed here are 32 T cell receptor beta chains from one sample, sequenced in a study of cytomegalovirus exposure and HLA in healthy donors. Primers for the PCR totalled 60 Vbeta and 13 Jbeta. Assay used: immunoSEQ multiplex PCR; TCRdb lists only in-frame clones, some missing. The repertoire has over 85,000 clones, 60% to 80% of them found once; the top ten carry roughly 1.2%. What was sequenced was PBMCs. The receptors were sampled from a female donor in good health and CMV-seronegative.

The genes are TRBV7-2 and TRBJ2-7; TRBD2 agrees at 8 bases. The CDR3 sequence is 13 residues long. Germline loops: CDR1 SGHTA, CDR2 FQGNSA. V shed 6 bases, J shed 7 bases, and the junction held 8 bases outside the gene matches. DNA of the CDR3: TGTGCCAGCAGGGCGAGCGGGGGAGAGGAGCAGTACTTC. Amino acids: CASRASGGEEQYF.

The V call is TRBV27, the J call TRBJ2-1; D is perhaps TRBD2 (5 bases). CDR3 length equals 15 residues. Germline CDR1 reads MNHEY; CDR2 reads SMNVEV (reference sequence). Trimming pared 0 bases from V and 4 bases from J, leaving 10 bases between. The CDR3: CASSLSGWTYNEQFF. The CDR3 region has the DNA TGTGCCAGCAGTTTATCAGGGTGGACTTACAATGAGCAGTTCTTC.

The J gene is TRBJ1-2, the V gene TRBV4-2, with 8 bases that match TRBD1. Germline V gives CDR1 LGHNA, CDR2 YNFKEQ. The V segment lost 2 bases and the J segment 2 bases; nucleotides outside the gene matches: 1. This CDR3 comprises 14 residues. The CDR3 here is CASSQRQGNYGYTF. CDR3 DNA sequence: TGTGCCAGCAGCCAACGACAGGGGAACTATGGCTACACCTTC.

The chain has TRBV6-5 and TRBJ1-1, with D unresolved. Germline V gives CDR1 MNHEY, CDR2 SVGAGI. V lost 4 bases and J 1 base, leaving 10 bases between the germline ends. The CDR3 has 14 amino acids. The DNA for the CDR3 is TGTGCCAGCAGTTGGTTCCGGGGGAACACTGAAGCTTTCTTT. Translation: CASSWFRGNTEAFF.

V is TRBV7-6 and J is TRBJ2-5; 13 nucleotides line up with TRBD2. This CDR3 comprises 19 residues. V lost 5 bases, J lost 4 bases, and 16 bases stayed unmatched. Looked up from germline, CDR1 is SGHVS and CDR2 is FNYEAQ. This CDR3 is CASSHSGVGLAGVSETQYF. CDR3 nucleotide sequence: TGTGCCAGCAGCCATTCGGGGGTCGGACTAGCGGGAGTATCAGAGACCCAGTACTTC.

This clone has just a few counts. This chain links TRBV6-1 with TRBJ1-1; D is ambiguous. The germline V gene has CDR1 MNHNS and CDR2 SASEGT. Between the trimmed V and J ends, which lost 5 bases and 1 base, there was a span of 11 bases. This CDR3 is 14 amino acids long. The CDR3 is CASSPREENTEAFF. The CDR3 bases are TGTGCCAGCAGTCCGAGGGAGGAGAACACTGAAGCTTTCTTT.

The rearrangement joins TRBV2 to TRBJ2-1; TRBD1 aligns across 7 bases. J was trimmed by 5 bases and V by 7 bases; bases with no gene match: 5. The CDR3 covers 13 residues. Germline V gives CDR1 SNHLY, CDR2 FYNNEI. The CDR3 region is CASKEGQNNEQFF. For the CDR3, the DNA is TGTGCCAGCAAAGAGGGACAGAACAATGAGCAGTTCTTC.

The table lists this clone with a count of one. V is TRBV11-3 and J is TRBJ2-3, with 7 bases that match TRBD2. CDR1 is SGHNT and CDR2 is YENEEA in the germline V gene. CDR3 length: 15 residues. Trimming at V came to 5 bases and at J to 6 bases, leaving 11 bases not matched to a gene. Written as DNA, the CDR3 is TGTGCCAGCAGCCCGCGGACTAGTCTTTTCGATACGCAGTATTTT. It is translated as CASSPRTSLFDTQYF.

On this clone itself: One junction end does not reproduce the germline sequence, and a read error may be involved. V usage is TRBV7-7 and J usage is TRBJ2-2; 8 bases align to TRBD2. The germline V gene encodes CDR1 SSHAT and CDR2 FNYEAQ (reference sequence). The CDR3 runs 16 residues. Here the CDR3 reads CASSPVSGTNTGELFF. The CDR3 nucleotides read TGTGCTAGCAGCCCGGTTAGCGGGACCAACACCGGGGAGCTGTTTTTT. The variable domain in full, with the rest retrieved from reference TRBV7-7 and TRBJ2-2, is GAGVSQSPRYKVTKRGQDVTLRCDPISSHATLYWYQQALGQGPEFLTYFNYEAQPDKSGLPSDRFSAERPEGSISTLTIQRTEQRDSAMYRCASSPVSGTNTGELFFGEGSRLTVL.

CDR3 region: CASGLVLGLEQYF. CDR3 DNA: TGTGCTAGTGGTTTGGTCCTTGGCCTGGAGCAGTACTTC. The rearrangement links TRBV12-5 to TRBJ2-7; no clear D gene. The ends were cut back, 0 bases at V and 7 bases at J, with 10 bases in the middle. CDR1 is LGHNT, CDR2 FRNRAP, per germline. The CDR3 covers 13 residues.

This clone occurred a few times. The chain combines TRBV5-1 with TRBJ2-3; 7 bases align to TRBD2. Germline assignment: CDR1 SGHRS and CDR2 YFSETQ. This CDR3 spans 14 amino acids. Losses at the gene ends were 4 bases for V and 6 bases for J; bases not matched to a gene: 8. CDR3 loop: CASSPGLVLDTQYF. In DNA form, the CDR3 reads TGCGCCAGCAGCCCCGGACTAGTTTTGGATACGCAGTATTTT.

In nucleotides, the CDR3 is TGCAGCGCGGGGACAGGGGTCGAGTACGAGCAGTACTTC. It yields the protein CSAGTGVEYEQYF. The chain recombines TRBV29-1 with TRBJ2-7, with 10 bases identical to TRBD1. Losses at the gene ends were 7 bases for V and 4 bases for J; bases not matched to a gene: 7. The CDR3 consists of 13 residues. Looked up from germline, CDR1 is SQVTM and CDR2 is ANQGSEA.

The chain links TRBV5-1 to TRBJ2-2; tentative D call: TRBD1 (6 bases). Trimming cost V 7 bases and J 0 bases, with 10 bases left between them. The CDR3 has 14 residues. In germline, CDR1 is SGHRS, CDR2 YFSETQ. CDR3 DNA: TGCGCCAGCTATGACAGGACGAACACCGGGGAGCTGTTTTTT. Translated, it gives CASYDRTNTGELFF.

This chain's CDR3 is CASSLLQGRQPQHF. CDR3 in DNA: TGTGCCAGCAGTTTATTACAGGGCCGGCAGCCCCAGCATTTT. The chain combines TRBV28 with TRBJ1-5; possible D gene TRBD1, 6 bases. CDR3 size: 14 residues. Germline-derived CDR1 and CDR2 are MDHEN and SYDVKM. V gave up 1 base and J gave up 7 bases, with 11 bases separating them.

The CDR3 region is CASSLALDRDEQYF. As DNA, the CDR3 is TGTGCCAGCAGCTTAGCGCTGGACAGGGACGAGCAGTACTTC. The chain links TRBV7-8 to TRBJ2-7, with 8 bases identical to TRBD1. The CDR3 has 14 amino acids. Per the germline V gene, CDR1 is SGHVS and CDR2 is FQNEAQ. V gave up 0 bases and J gave up 5 bases; unmatched junction bases: 3.

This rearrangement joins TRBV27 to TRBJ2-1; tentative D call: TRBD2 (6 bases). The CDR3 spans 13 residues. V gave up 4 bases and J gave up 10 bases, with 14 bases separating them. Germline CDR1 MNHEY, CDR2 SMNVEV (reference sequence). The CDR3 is CASSSFSGYEQFF. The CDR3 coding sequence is TGTGCCAGCAGTTCCTTCAGCGGGTACGAGCAGTTCTTC.

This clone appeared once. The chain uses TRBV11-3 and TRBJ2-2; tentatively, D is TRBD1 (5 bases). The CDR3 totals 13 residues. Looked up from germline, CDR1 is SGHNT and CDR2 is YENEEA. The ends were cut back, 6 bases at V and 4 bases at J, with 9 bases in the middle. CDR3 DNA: TGTGCCAGCAGGGGAAGGGGCACCGGGGAGCTGTTTTTT. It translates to CASRGRGTGELFF.

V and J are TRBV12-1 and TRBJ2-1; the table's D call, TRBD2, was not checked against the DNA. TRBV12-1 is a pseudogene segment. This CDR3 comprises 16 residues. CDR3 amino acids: CASSPPPAGGPREQFF. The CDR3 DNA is TGTGCCAGCAGCCCCCCCCCAGCGGGAGGGCCCCGTGAGCAGTTCTTC.

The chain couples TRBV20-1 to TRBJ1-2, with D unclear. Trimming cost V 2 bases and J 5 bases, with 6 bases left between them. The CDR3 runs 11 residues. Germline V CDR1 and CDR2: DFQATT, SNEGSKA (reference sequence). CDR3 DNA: TGCAGTGCTAGACAAAATTATGGCTACACCTTC. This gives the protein CSARQNYGYTF.

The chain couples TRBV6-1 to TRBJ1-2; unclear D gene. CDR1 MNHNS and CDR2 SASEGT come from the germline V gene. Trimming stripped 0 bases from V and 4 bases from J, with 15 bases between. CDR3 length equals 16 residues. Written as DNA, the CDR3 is TGTGCCAGCAGTGAAGCGACTTTGCGAGGTATCTATGGCTACACCTTC. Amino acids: CASSEATLRGIYGYTF.

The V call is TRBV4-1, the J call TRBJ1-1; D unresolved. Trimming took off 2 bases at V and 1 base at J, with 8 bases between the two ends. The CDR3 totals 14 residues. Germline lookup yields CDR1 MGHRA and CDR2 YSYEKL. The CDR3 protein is CASSQNTRNTEAFF. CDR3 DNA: TGCGCCAGCAGCCAAAACACTAGGAACACTGAAGCTTTCTTT.

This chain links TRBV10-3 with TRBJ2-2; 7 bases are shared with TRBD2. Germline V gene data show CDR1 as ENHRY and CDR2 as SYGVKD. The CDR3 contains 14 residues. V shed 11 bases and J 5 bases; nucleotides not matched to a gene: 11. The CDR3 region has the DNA TGTGCCGCCTTGGGGGGAGGGCGGACCGGGGAGCTGTTTTTT. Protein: CAALGGGRTGELFF.

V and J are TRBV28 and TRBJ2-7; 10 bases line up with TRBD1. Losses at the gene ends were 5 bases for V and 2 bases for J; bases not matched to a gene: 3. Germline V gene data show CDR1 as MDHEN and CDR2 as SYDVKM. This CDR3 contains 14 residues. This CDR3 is CASSGQGGAYEQYF. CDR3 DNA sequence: TGTGCCAGCAGTGGACAGGGGGGGGCCTACGAGCAGTACTTC.

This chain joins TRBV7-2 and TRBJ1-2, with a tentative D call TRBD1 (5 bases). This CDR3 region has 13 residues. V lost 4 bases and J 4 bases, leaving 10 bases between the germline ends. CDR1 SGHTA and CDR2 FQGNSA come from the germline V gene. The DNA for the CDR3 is TGTGCCAGCAGCTACACAGGCGTCTATGGCTACACCTTC. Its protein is CASSYTGVYGYTF.

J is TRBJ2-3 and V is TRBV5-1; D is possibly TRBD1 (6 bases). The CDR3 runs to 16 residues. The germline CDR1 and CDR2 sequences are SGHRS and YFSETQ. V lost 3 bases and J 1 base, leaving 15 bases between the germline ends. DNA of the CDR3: TGCGCCAGCAGCTCCGCTACAGGGATCGGCACAGATACGCAGTATTTT. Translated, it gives CASSSATGIGTDTQYF.

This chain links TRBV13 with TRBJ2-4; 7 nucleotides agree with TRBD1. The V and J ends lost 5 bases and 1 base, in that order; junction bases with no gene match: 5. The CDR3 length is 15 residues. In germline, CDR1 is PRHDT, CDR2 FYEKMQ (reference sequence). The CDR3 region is CASSPPGQAKNIQYF. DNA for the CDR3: TGTGCCAGCAGCCCGCCGGGACAGGCCAAAAACATTCAGTACTTC.

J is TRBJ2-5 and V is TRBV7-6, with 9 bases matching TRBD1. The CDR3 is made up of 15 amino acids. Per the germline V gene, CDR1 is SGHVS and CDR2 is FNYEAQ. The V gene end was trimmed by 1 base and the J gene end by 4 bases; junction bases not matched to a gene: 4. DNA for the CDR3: TGTGCCAGCAGCTTAGGTGGGACAGGGAGAGAGACCCAGTACTTC. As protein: CASSLGGTGRETQYF.

The DNA for the CDR3 is TGTGCCAGTAGCCCAGATCTTGGTTCACCCCTCCACTTT. This codes for CASSPDLGSPLHF. This chain links TRBV19 with TRBJ1-6; D is unresolved. CDR1 and CDR2 (germline): LNHDA, SQIVND (reference sequence). This CDR3 is 13 amino acids long. V was clipped by 6 bases and J by 9 bases, with 12 bases between them.

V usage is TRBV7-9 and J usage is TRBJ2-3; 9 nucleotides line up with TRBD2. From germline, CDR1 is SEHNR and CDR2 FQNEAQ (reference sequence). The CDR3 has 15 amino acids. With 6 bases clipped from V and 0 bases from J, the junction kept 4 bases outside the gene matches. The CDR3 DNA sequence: TGTGCCAGCAGGCTAAGCGGGGGGAGCACAGATACGCAGTATTTT. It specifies CASRLSGGSTDTQYF.

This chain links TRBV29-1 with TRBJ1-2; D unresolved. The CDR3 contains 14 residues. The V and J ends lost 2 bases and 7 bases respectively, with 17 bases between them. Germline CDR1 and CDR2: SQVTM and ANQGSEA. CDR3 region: CSVEPPYRYSGYTF. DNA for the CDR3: TGCAGCGTTGAACCCCCGTATAGGTACAGTGGCTACACCTTC.

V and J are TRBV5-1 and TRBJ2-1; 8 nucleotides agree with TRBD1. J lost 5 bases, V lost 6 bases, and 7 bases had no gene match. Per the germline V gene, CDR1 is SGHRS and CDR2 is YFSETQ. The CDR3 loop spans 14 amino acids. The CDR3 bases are TGCGCCAGCAAAATCCAGGGGGCGGACAATGAGCAGTTCTTC. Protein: CASKIQGADNEQFF. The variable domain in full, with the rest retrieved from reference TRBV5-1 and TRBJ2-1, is KAGVTQTPRYLIKTRGQQVTLSCSPISGHRSVSWYQQTPGQGLQFLFEYFSETQRNKGNFPGRFSGRQFSNSRSEMNVSTLELGDSALYLCASKIQGADNEQFFGPGTRLTVL.

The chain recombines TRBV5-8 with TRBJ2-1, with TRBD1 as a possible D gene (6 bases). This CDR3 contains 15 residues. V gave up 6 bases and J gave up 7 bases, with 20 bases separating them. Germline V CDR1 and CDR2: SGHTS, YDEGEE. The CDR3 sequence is CASIFRDNLGNEQFF. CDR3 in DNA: TGTGCCAGCATCTTCCGGGACAACCTGGGGAATGAGCAGTTCTTC.